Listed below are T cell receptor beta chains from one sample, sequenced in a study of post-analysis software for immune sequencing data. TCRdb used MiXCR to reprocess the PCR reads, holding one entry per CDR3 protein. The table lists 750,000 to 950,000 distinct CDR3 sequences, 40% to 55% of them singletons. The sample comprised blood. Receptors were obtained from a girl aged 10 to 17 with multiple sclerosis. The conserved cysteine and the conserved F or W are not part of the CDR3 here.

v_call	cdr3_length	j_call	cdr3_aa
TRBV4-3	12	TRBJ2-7	ASSQDGQGYEQY
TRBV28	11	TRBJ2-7	ASRSSGTNEQY
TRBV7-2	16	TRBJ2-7	ASSPGTGVRQHNYEQY
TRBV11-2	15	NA	ASSSPHGGGGTYEQY
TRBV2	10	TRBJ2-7	ASGRDGYEQY
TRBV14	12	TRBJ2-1	ASSQWVSYNEQF
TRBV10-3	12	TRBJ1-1	AIRTGTTNTEAF
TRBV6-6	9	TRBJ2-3	ASSSGGNLY
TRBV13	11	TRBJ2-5	ASSTGGRETQY
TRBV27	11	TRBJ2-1	ASSLSWSNEQF
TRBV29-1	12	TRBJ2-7	SARTGKSYYEQY
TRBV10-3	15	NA	AISDEVEGNRLETQY
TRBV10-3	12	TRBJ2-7	AIRSAGGGYEQY
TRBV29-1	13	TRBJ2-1	SLSHDRASYNEQF
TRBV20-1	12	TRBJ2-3	SARDSGRTDTQY
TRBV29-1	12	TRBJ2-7	SVDAAGEGYEQY
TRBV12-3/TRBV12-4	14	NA	ASSSRGRDWEYEQY
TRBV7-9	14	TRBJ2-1	ASSPWDLSSYNEQF
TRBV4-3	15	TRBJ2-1	ASSQDDSGMGYNEQF
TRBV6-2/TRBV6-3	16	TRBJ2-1	ASSYSKTRQWGEDEQF
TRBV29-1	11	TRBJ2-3	SVWGQGPDTQY
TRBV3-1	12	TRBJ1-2	ASSPGLLNYGYT
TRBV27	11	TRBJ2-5	ASSLGNSATQY
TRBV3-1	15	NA	ASSQEAGTSGSSEQY
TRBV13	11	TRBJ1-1	ASSLYGGTEAF
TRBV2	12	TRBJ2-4	ASSGGIAKNIQY
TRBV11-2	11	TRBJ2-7	ASSLGFEREQY
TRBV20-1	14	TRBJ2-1	SARGGLLSSYNEQF
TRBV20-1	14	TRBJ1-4	SASPRQGRMNEKLF
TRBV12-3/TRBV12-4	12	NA	ASSSGTGGGEQY
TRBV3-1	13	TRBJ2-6	ASSQDWSGANVLT
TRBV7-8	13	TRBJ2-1	ASSFEEGRSNEQF
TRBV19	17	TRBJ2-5	ASSNGLAGGLAYRETQY
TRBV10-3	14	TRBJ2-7	AISERGRGAPDEQY
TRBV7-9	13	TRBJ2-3	ASTPSRGFTDTQY